Sequencing of this T cell receptor (beta chain) was carried out in a study of cytomegalovirus exposure and HLA in healthy donors. Overall study findings and caveats: An ancestry cluster, one associated with Asian ancestry, reportedly showed fewer N-insertions than the 666-donor mean in a later analysis.

About this clone itself: Its antigen is unknown. Relative to the germline gene, one junction end is altered; a read error may explain this.

The study ran its PCR with 60 Vbeta and 13 Jbeta primers. The data were produced by immunoSEQ multiplex PCR, yet TCRdb's version contains in-frame clones alone and is incomplete. This repertoire includes tens of thousands of clones. Sequencing input: PBMCs. The TCR was taken from a female donor in good health and CMV-seropositive.

CDR3 amino acids: CASSPHAGDTGVLEF. The CDR3 DNA is TGTGCCAGCAGTCCCCACGCCGGCGACACCGGGGTTTTAGAGTTC. J is TRBJ1-2 and V is TRBV28; D gene uncertain. CDR1 and CDR2 (germline): MDHEN, SYDVKM. The CDR3 consists of 15 residues.